This T cell receptor beta chain emerged from a study of regulatory T cells in long-lasting Graves disease (TCRdb year 2021). Concerning the study at large: Antithyroid drugs had been taken for less than 3 months by newly diagnosed Graves' disease patients. A total of 33 samples underwent TCR sequencing, from roughly 13 patients with persistent Graves' disease and about 20 patients with newly diagnosed Graves' disease. This study used TCR sequencing and RNA sequencing of peripheral blood to compare persistent Graves' disease patients against newly diagnosed Graves' disease patients. The study was registered as a clinical trial and conducted in China. Beyond this particular receptor, the publication reports: Only peripheral blood was studied, because thyroid tissue, the primary lesion, was inaccessible. Compared with newly diagnosed patients, patients with persistent Graves' disease had lower TCR Shannon entropy and fewer highly expanded clones, which suggests clonal expansion. The authors noted that the small sample size was a limitation that may lower accuracy. TRBV28, TRBJ1-2 and TRBJ2-5 were preferentially used in persistent disease, while TRBV20-1 and TRBJ2-1 were favored in newly diagnosed disease. A larger number of public clonotypes was shared among persistent patients (approximately 2,600) than among newly diagnosed patients (about 990). Sequencing and analysis were restricted to the TCR beta chain.

In this sample, this clonotype turned up a few times. This clone's antigen is unknown. The record has no base qualities; no much larger clone is one base away. The time point tag for this specimen amounts to: newly diagnosed GD, antithyroid drugs for less than 3 months. RNA was extracted from PBMCs in TRIzol for both TCR sequencing and RNA sequencing. The diagnosis of Graves' disease followed American Thyroid Association guidelines. Patients for the study were recruited at an endocrinology department in Xi'an, China. From each patient, 7.5 to 10 milliliters of peripheral blood was collected into an EDTA anticoagulant tube. Ficoll Paque Plus density gradient separation was used to isolate PBMCs, and no further T cell sorting was done. RNA quality was checked with an Agilent 2100 Bioanalyzer and agarose gel, and concentration with a NanoDrop 2000. The CDR3 holds 14 amino acids from the cysteine to the phenylalanine. The read is trimmed to its CDR3 DNA, 42 bases read in frame from base 1. CDR1 and CDR2 are read off the germline V gene (reference sequence) as SEHNR and FQNEAQ. Trimming costs V 0 bases and J 4 bases, and their ends lie 9 bases apart.

Libraries were built with multiplex PCR. Sequencer: Illumina HiSeq 4000. TCR beta libraries were built with iRepertoire HTBI primers and Arm-PCR amplification of CDR3 regions. Before sequencing, the PCR products went through gel purification. Turning to the authors' computational methods: Across samples, roughly 60 TRBV and over 11 TRBJ segments were identified and used for gene usage analysis of CDR3 amino acid clonotypes. Filtered high-quality paired reads were merged into contigs using COPE and FqMerger. BLAST was used to align contigs to the IMGT TRBV, TRBD and TRBJ reference genes, and CDR3 was defined following IMGT. Highly expanded clones were defined as clonotypes with a frequency above 0.1%. Shannon entropy was used to measure repertoire diversity, and the Gini coefficient was used to measure V-J evenness. Public clonotypes were defined as clonotypes shared by more than one individual. TCRdb itself trimmed the public reads at Q25 with fastp, ran MiXCR and retained productive beta chains. CDR3 protein duplicates are merged, each entry listing the most common genes and DNA. TCRdb, rather than the study authors, made the V and J calls. Within this sample are around 420,000 distinct CDR3 sequences, with around 15% of them counted one time only. The top ten clones comprise 20% to 25% of the sample.

The receptor's source is a female donor with Graves disease. Sequenced material: peripheral blood mononuclear cells (PBMCs), taken at new diagnosis, from a patient treated with antithyroid drugs. The V and J segments used are TRBV7-9 and TRBJ1-1; TRBD1 is a possible D gene, resting on 6 matching bases. This receptor has the CDR3 CASSLAGDITEAFF. The nucleotide sequence is TGTGCCAGCAGCTTAGCGGGGGACATCACTGAAGCTTTCTTT.